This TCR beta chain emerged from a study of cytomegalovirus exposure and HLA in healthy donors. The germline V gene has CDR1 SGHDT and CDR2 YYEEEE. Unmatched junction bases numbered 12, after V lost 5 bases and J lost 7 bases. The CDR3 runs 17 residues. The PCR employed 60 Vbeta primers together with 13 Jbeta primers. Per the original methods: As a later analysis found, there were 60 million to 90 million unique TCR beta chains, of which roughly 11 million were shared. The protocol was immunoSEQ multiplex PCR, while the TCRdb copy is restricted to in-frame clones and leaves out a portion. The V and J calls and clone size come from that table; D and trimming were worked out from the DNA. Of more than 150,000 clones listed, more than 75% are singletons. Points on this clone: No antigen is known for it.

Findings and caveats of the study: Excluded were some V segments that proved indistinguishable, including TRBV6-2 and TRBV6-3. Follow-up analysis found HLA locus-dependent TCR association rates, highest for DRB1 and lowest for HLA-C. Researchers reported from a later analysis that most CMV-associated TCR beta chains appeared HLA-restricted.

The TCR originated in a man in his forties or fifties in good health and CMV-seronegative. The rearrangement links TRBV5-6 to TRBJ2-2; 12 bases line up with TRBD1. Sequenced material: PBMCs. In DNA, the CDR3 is TGTGCCAGCAGGCGGATAACCGGGACAGGGGGCCTCGGGGAGCTGTTTTTT. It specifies CASRRITGTGGLGELFF.